Below, 18 T cell receptor beta chains from the same sample are listed, as sequenced in a study of beta chain features in type 1 diabetes. Expressed TCRB transcripts were sequenced after all isolated RNA was converted to cDNA. Profiling relied on immunoSEQ multiplex PCR, and the TCRdb table lists in-frame clones only, not all of them. The table has some 150,000 clones, under 60% seen once. The sample was Tregs from blood. The receptors stem from a man aged 18 to 35 in good health.

This clone was detected ten times or more. CDR3 sequence reads: CASSRGQGAGQPQHF. As DNA, the CDR3 is TGTGCCAGCAGCCGGGGACAGGGGGCCGGTCAGCCCCAGCATTTT. The chain uses TRBV28 and TRBJ1-5, with 12 bases lining up with TRBD1. Unmatched junction bases numbered 6, after V lost 6 bases and J lost 6 bases. Per the germline V gene, CDR1 is MDHEN and CDR2 is SYDVKM. This CDR3 is built from 15 residues.

The rearrangement uses TRBV5-5 and TRBJ1-2, with D perhaps matching TRBD1 (6 bases). This CDR3 comprises 13 residues. The germline V and J ends were trimmed by 5 bases and 4 bases, with 12 bases remaining between them. Germline V gives CDR1 SGHKS, CDR2 YYEKEE (reference sequence). CDR3 bases: TGTGCCAGCAGACATGGACAGTCCTATGGCTACACCTTC. Translating it yields CASRHGQSYGYTF.

The V and J genes are TRBV7-2 and TRBJ2-1, with D possibly matching TRBD2 (6 bases). The CDR3 consists of 17 residues. Per germline, CDR1 SGHTA and CDR2 FQGNSA. Trimming took 1 base from V and 4 from J, leaving 17 bases between them. CDR3 region: CASSLVARGLSYNEQFF. The CDR3 nucleotides are TGTGCCAGCAGCTTAGTGGCACGGGGACTCTCATACAATGAGCAGTTCTTC. The entire variable domain, with the rest obtained from reference TRBV7-2 and TRBJ2-1, is as follows: GAGVSQSPSNKVTEKGKDVELRCDPISGHTALYWYRQSLGQGLEFLIYFQGNSAPDKSGLPSDRFSAERTGGSVSTLTIQRTQQEDSAVYLCASSLVARGLSYNEQFFGPGTRLTVL.

The rearrangement links TRBV28 to TRBJ2-7; 7 positions match TRBD2. Germline CDR1 reads MDHEN; CDR2 reads SYDVKM. The CDR3 has 14 residues. With V trimmed by 4 bases and J by 7 bases, 10 bases remained unmatched. CDR3 DNA sequence: TGTGCCAGCAGTTCGGGGGGACCTCGGGGTGAGCAGTACTTC. Its translation is CASSSGGPRGEQYF.

This clone appeared a few times. This chain links TRBV29-1 with TRBJ2-5, with 7 bases that match TRBD1. Trimming took 4 bases from V and 7 from J; bases not matched to a gene: 12. The length of the CDR3 is 14 residues. Germline CDR1 and CDR2: SQVTM and ANQGSEA. The CDR3 here is CSVGTYRGTVTQYF. The DNA of the CDR3 is TGCAGCGTTGGAACGTACAGGGGAACCGTGACCCAGTACTTC. The full variable domain, rest sourced from reference TRBV29-1 and TRBJ2-5, is SAVISQKPSRDICQRGTSLTIQCQVDSQVTMMFWYRQQPGQSLTLIATANQGSEATYESGFVIDKFPISRPNLTFSTLTVSNMSPEDSSIYLCSVGTYRGTVTQYFGPGTRLLVL.

Only a few counts were recorded for this clone. The chain carries TRBV11-3 and TRBJ2-1, with D possibly TRBD1 on 6 matching bases. The CDR3 has 13 residues. V shed 5 bases and J shed 5 bases, with 10 bases lying between them. CDR1 is SGHNT, CDR2 YENEEA, per germline. This chain's CDR3 is CASSLGDNNEQFF. The CDR3 DNA is TGTGCCAGCAGCCTGGGGGACAACAATGAGCAGTTCTTC.

Only a few counts were recorded for this clone. The chain recombines TRBV7-2 with TRBJ2-5; D possibly corresponds to TRBD2 (5 bases). The J call could be wrong; TRBJ2-7 is a better fit for the DNA end. The CDR3 runs to 15 residues. Germline V gene lookup returns CDR1 SGHTA and CDR2 FQGNSA. CDR3 region: CASSLIGVFSYEQYF. In DNA form, the CDR3 reads TGTGCCAGCAGCTTAATCGGGGTCTTCTCCTACGAGCAGTACTTC.

The count of this clone is one. The chain links TRBV2 to TRBJ2-7; 9 bases line up with TRBD1. The CDR3 is 13 amino acids. Germline assignment: CDR1 SNHLY and CDR2 FYNNEI. With V trimmed by 4 bases and J by 9 bases, 7 bases remained unmatched. The CDR3 loop reads CASSGDRARVQYF. CDR3 coding DNA: TGTGCCAGCAGTGGGGACAGGGCTAGGGTGCAGTACTTC.

The chain is built from TRBV6-6 and TRBJ2-1, with 7 bases lining up with TRBD2. V lost 7 bases and J lost 5; bases outside the gene matches: 5. CDR1 is MNHNY and CDR2 is SVGAGI in the germline V gene (reference sequence). CDR3 length equals 13 residues. CDR3 sequence (DNA): TGTGCCAGCACCCGGGGAGGGGACAATGAGCAGTTCTTC. It is translated as CASTRGGDNEQFF.

The genes are TRBV9 and TRBJ1-3; possible D gene TRBD1, 6 bases. The CDR3 sequence is 14 residues long. Germline-derived CDR1 and CDR2 are SGDLS and YYNGEE. The V and J ends lost 4 bases and 3 bases respectively, with 11 bases between them. This CDR3 is CASSSGTFGNTIYF. CDR3 DNA sequence: TGTGCCAGCAGCAGCGGGACATTTGGAAACACCATATATTTT.

The chain couples TRBV6-5 to TRBJ1-6; D is uncertain. Trimming pared 1 base from V and 7 bases from J, leaving 11 bases between. The CDR3 runs to 15 residues. The V gene's germline CDR1 is MNHEY and CDR2 SVGAGI. CDR3 DNA: TGTGCCAGCAGTTACTTAGCTAGCAGGAATTCACCCCTCCACTTT. Translation gives CASSYLASRNSPLHF.

This clone has more than one count but fewer than ten. The V and J genes are TRBV19 and TRBJ2-2; 7 bases are shared with TRBD1. The CDR3 has 16 residues. In germline, CDR1 is LNHDA, CDR2 SQIVND (reference sequence). The V segment lost 5 bases and the J segment 4 bases; nucleotides outside the gene matches: 10. The CDR3 DNA follows: TGTGCCAGTAGTGCTACAGGGGTCGATAGCACCGGGGAGCTGTTTTTT. Protein: CASSATGVDSTGELFF.

DNA for the CDR3: TGTGCCAGTAGTATCCGACTAGCAGGCGAGACCCAGTACTTC. It codes for CASSIRLAGETQYF. The chain joins TRBV19 to TRBJ2-5; 7 bases map to TRBD2. This CDR3 spans 14 amino acids. Trimming cost V 3 bases and J 5 bases; bases outside gene matches: 6. CDR1 and CDR2 (germline): LNHDA, SQIVND (reference sequence).

The V and J genes are TRBV5-4 and TRBJ2-5; D unresolved. The CDR3 length is 13 residues. V was shortened by 0 bases and J by 2 bases, with 5 bases between the two germline ends. CDR1 SGHNT and CDR2 YYREEE come from the germline V gene (reference sequence). CDR3 DNA: TGTGCCAGCAGCTTGGGACTTCAAGAGACCCAGTACTTC. Encoded protein: CASSLGLQETQYF.

J is TRBJ2-5 and V is TRBV28; 9 nucleotides match TRBD2. From germline, CDR1 is MDHEN and CDR2 SYDVKM. The CDR3 loop spans 16 amino acids. Unmatched junction bases numbered 11, after V lost 3 bases and J lost 6 bases. The CDR3 sequence: CASSFGASGKGKTQYF. For the CDR3, the DNA is TGTGCCAGCAGTTTTGGGGCTAGCGGGAAGGGGAAGACCCAGTACTTC.

In this sample, this clone turned up a few times. V and J are TRBV28 and TRBJ1-1; TRBD1 matches at 7 bases. The germline V gene has CDR1 MDHEN and CDR2 SYDVKM. This CDR3 spans 15 amino acids. The J segment lost 1 base and the V segment lost 7 bases, leaving 9 bases of the junction unmatched. The CDR3 is CASIFTGAGNTEAFF. For the CDR3, the DNA is TGTGCCAGCATTTTTACAGGGGCCGGGAACACTGAAGCTTTCTTT.

This clone was seen more than once but under ten times. This chain uses TRBV29-1 with TRBJ2-1; TRBD1 agrees at 9 bases. Germline V gene data show CDR1 as SQVTM and CDR2 as ANQGSEA. The ends lost 7 bases at V and 2 bases at J; junction bases unmatched: 6. CDR3 length: 14 amino acids. CDR3 DNA sequence: TGCAGCGCATTAGGGGACAGGGCCTACAATGAGCAGTTCTTC. It specifies CSALGDRAYNEQFF.

This clone was detected only a few times. The chain carries TRBV29-1 and TRBJ1-1, with TRBD1 as a possible D gene (5 bases). Trimming took off 1 base at V and 2 bases at J, with 8 bases between the two ends. CDR1 and CDR2 (germline): SQVTM, ANQGSEA. The CDR3 has 13 residues. CDR3 residues: CSVEGQTNTEAFF. The CDR3, as DNA: TGCAGCGTTGAAGGACAGACAAACACTGAAGCTTTCTTT.